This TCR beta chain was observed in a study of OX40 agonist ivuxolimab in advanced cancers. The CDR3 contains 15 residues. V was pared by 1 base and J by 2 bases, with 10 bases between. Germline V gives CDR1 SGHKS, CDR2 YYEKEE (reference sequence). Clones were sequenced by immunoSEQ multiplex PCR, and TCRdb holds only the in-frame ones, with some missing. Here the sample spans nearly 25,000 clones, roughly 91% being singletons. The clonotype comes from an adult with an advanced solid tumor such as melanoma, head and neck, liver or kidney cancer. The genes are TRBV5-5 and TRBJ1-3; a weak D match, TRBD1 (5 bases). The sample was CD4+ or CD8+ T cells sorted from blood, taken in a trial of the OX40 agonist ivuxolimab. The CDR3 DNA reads TGTGCCAGCAGCTTGCCCCGACAGACTGGAAACACCATATATTTT. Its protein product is CASSLPRQTGNTIYF. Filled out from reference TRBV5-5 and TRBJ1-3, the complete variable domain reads DAGVTQSPTHLIKTRGQQVTLRCSPISGHKSVSWYQQVLGQGPQFIFQYYEKEERGRGNFPDRFSARQFPNYSSELNVNALLLGDSALYLCASSLPRQTGNTIYFGEGSWLTVV.